Below, 24 T cell receptor beta chains from the same sample are listed, as sequenced in a study of blood T cell repertoires in COVID-19. Generated by immunoSEQ multiplex PCR, the TCRdb table keeps only in-frame clones and is missing some. Of roughly 400,000 clones detected, roughly 86% appear once; the ten largest clones hold roughly 2.1%. The sequenced material came from peripheral blood. The receptor set was obtained from a woman between 55 and 75 years old with COVID-19, enrolled during active disease.

The chain employs TRBV28 and TRBJ1-2; TRBD1 agrees at 10 bases. V lost 5 bases to trimming and J lost 7 bases; unmatched junction nucleotides: 4. CDR1 is MDHEN, CDR2 SYDVKM, per germline. The CDR3 sequence is 13 residues long. The CDR3 sequence: CASSEGTGVGYTF. Written as DNA, the CDR3 is TGTGCCAGCAGTGAAGGGACAGGGGTTGGCTACACCTTC.

In the case of this clone: This CDR3 is also generated by other DNA sequences in the sample. The chain recombines TRBV18 with TRBJ2-1, with 15 bases matching TRBD2. This CDR3 has 17 residues. In germline, CDR1 is KGHSH, CDR2 LQKENI. The V segment lost 0 bases and the J segment 7 bases; nucleotides outside the gene matches: 4. The CDR3 region is CASSPPGLAGGPNEQFF. CDR3 nucleotide sequence: TGTGCCAGCTCACCACCAGGACTAGCGGGGGGGCCAAATGAGCAGTTCTTC.

The chain uses TRBV29-1 and TRBJ2-5; 7 bases are shared with TRBD2. With V trimmed by 7 bases and J by 5 bases, 13 bases remained unmatched. Germline assignment: CDR1 SQVTM and CDR2 ANQGSEA. The CDR3 extends over 14 amino acids. CDR3 nucleotides: TGCAGCGCCCCCAAAGCGGGGTCTCTTGAGACCCAGTACTTC. This encodes CSAPKAGSLETQYF.

This clone was recorded a few times. The chain uses TRBV10-2 and TRBJ1-1; 7 bases fit TRBD1. Germline V lookup: CDR1 WSHSY, CDR2 SAAADI. J gave up 2 bases and V 2 bases, and 2 bases lay outside the gene matches. The CDR3 is made up of 14 amino acids. The CDR3 protein is CASSEDRANTEAFF. DNA of the CDR3: TGCGCCAGCAGTGAGGACAGGGCAAACACTGAAGCTTTCTTT.

The chain joins TRBV5-1 to TRBJ2-7, with TRBD2 matching 11 bases. The germline V gene encodes CDR1 SGHRS and CDR2 YFSETQ. V trimming: 0 bases; J trimming: 4 bases; junction bases outside the gene matches: 15. The CDR3 covers 19 residues. In DNA, the CDR3 is TGCGCCAGCAGCTTGGACGCTAGCGGGGGGCCCCGTGCGTTATACGAGCAGTACTTC. Translation gives CASSLDASGGPRALYEQYF.

CDR3 sequence (DNA): TGTGCCAGCAGTGGGGGGGGGAGCTCCTATAATTCACCCCTCCACTTT. This sequence encodes CASSGGGSSYNSPLHF. V usage is TRBV6-1 and J usage is TRBJ1-6, with a tentative D call TRBD1 (5 bases). Looked up from germline, CDR1 is MNHNS and CDR2 is SASEGT. There are 16 residues in the CDR3. The germline V and J ends were trimmed by 4 bases and 0 bases, with 10 bases remaining between them.

This rearrangement joins TRBV4-1 to TRBJ1-1, with D unresolved. The CDR3 consists of 13 residues. Trimming took off 3 bases at V and 6 bases at J, with 11 bases between the two ends. CDR1 is MGHRA and CDR2 is YSYEKL in the germline V gene. CDR3 sequence reads: CASSHRGKPEAFF. The CDR3 DNA is TGCGCCAGCAGCCACCGAGGGAAGCCTGAAGCTTTCTTT.

The chain is built from TRBV15 and TRBJ2-1; D remains ambiguous. V was clipped by 3 bases and J by 5 bases, with 14 bases between them. The germline gives CDR1 LNHNV, CDR2 YYDKDF (reference sequence). The CDR3 loop spans 15 amino acids. CDR3 DNA sequence: TGTGCCACCAGCAGTAAGAACTCTTACCACAATGAGCAGTTCTTC. It translates to CATSSKNSYHNEQFF.

The V and J genes are TRBV7-2 and TRBJ1-4; D is perhaps TRBD1 (6 bases). Trimming removed 5 bases from V and 4 bases from J, with 14 bases in between. The CDR3 has 15 residues. Germline V CDR1 and CDR2: SGHTA, FQGNSA. This CDR3 is CASSATGTSNEKLFF. The DNA for the CDR3 is TGTGCCAGCAGCGCAACCGGGACAAGTAATGAAAAACTGTTTTTT.

The CDR3 DNA follows: TGTGCCAGCTCACCGACAGGGTCTGGCGAGCAGTACTTC. Protein: CASSPTGSGEQYF. The rearrangement links TRBV18 to TRBJ2-7; TRBD1 aligns across 7 bases. V dropped 3 bases and J dropped 6; count of bases not matched to a gene: 5. The CDR3 consists of 13 residues. The germline CDR1 and CDR2 sequences are KGHSH and LQKENI. The full variable domain, with the rest looked up from reference TRBV18 and TRBJ2-7, is NAGVMQNPRHLVRRRGQEARLRCSPMKGHSHVYWYRQLPEEGLKFMVYLQKENIIDESGMPKERFSAEFPKEGPSILRIQQVVRGDSAAYFCASSPTGSGEQYFGPGTRLTVT.

This CDR3 reads CASSLEGTGPYEQYF. The CDR3 bases are TGTGCCAGCAGCTTAGAAGGGACAGGCCCCTACGAGCAGTACTTC. The J gene is TRBJ2-7, the V gene TRBV7-9; 8 bases align to TRBD1. The V gene end was trimmed by 1 base and the J gene end by 2 bases; junction bases not matched to a gene: 4. This CDR3 has 15 amino acids. CDR1 and CDR2 (germline): SEHNR, FQNEAQ (reference sequence).

The rearrangement links TRBV2 to TRBJ2-4, with TRBD2 matching 11 bases. Germline assignment: CDR1 SNHLY and CDR2 FYNNEI. The CDR3 loop spans 18 amino acids. V trimming: 8 bases; J trimming: 4 bases; junction bases outside the gene matches: 16. The CDR3: CASSLLFSGGAPKNIQYF. The CDR3 DNA is TGTGCCAGCTCCCTCCTATTTAGCGGGGGGGCCCCAAAAAACATTCAGTACTTC.

This chain links TRBV5-1 with TRBJ1-4, with D tentatively TRBD1 (6 bases). This CDR3 is built from 15 residues. V was clipped by 4 bases and J by 3 bases, with 13 bases between them. CDR1 and CDR2 (germline): SGHRS, YFSETQ. The CDR3 loop is CASSNQGHPNEKLFF. In DNA form, the CDR3 reads TGCGCCAGCAGCAATCAGGGGCATCCTAATGAAAAACTGTTTTTT. The complete variable domain, with remaining parts taken from reference TRBV5-1 and TRBJ1-4, reads KAGVTQTPRYLIKTRGQQVTLSCSPISGHRSVSWYQQTPGQGLQFLFEYFSETQRNKGNFPGRFSGRQFSNSRSEMNVSTLELGDSALYLCASSNQGHPNEKLFFGSGTQLSVL.

About this clone: At the DNA level, this CDR3 is encoded by other sequences in the same sample as well. This chain uses TRBV2 with TRBJ1-1; 10 bases agree with TRBD1. This CDR3 has 14 amino acids. V lost 6 bases to trimming and J lost 4 bases; unmatched junction nucleotides: 5. Germline V gives CDR1 SNHLY, CDR2 FYNNEI. The CDR3 region is CASSRQGAVTEAFF. For the CDR3, the DNA is TGTGCCAGCAGCCGACAGGGGGCAGTCACTGAAGCTTTCTTT.

In this sample, this clone turned up a few times. This chain links TRBV5-4 with TRBJ1-2; no definite D call. Deletions cut 0 bases from V and 2 bases from J, with 5 bases between. CDR1 and CDR2 (germline): SGHNT, YYREEE (reference sequence). CDR3 length equals 13 residues. The CDR3 protein is CASSLDGNYGYTF. The DNA of the CDR3 is TGTGCCAGCAGCTTGGACGGGAACTATGGCTACACCTTC.

In regard to this clone: It is likely a read error, because the conserved phenylalanine at the end of the CDR3 is missing. The DNA is omitted, as the CDR3 cannot be located on it reliably, and the CDR3 follows TCRdb's listing. This sequence joins TRBV6-1 and TRBJ1-4; the table gives TRBD1 as D, unverified against the DNA. The V gene's germline CDR1 is MNHNS and CDR2 SASEGT. The CDR3 is 12 amino acids long, termini counted. CDR3 residues: CASSELGDRVEV.

CDR3 nucleotides: TGTGCCAGCAGCTTAGACTCAAGCGACGCCGGGGAGCTGTTTTTT. Translating it yields CASSLDSSDAGELFF. The V gene is TRBV7-2, the J gene TRBJ2-2, with D unclear. Germline V gene sequence: CDR1 SGHTA, CDR2 FQGNSA. V gave up 1 base and J gave up 6 bases, with 12 bases separating them. The CDR3 has 15 amino acids.

The rearrangement uses TRBV10-3 and TRBJ1-1; 8 bases are shared with TRBD1. Germline V gives CDR1 ENHRY, CDR2 SYGVKD. The V segment lost 2 bases and the J segment 1 base; nucleotides outside the gene matches: 12. This CDR3 spans 18 amino acids. Here the CDR3 reads CAISESLRDRPRNTEAFF. CDR3 DNA sequence: TGTGCCATCAGTGAGAGCCTCCGGGACAGGCCCAGGAACACTGAAGCTTTCTTT.

This chain links TRBV7-2 with TRBJ1-1, with TRBD1 as a possible D gene (5 bases). The CDR3 length is 14 residues. Germline lookup yields CDR1 SGHTA and CDR2 FQGNSA. Trimming took 2 bases from V and 2 from J, leaving 9 bases between them. The CDR3, as DNA: TGTGCCAGCAGCTTATCCGGGGGAAACACTGAAGCTTTCTTT. It yields the protein CASSLSGGNTEAFF.

The chain combines TRBV4-1 with TRBJ2-1; 9 nucleotides align to TRBD2. This CDR3 region has 16 residues. Per the germline V gene, CDR1 is MGHRA and CDR2 is YSYEKL. V lost 1 base to trimming and J lost 5 bases; unmatched junction nucleotides: 6. This CDR3 is CASSQGGLARHNEQFF. CDR3 bases: TGCGCCAGCAGCCAAGGCGGACTAGCGCGCCACAATGAGCAGTTCTTC.

The genes are TRBV6-5 and TRBJ2-5; 11 positions agree with TRBD2. Per the germline V gene, CDR1 is MNHEY and CDR2 is SVGAGI. V dropped 4 bases and J dropped 1; count of bases not matched to a gene: 5. CDR3 length equals 16 residues. In DNA form, the CDR3 reads TGTGCCAGCAGTTTTGGGACTAGCGGTACCCAAGAGACCCAGTACTTC. Amino acids: CASSFGTSGTQETQYF.

This chain joins TRBV27 and TRBJ1-3, with D possibly matching TRBD1 (5 bases). Trimming shortened V by 6 bases and J by 0 bases, and 12 bases separated the two germline ends. The CDR3 covers 15 residues. Germline V gives CDR1 MNHEY, CDR2 SMNVEV (reference sequence). CDR3 loop: CASSPDSSSGNTIYF. The CDR3 coding sequence is TGTGCCAGCAGCCCCGACAGTTCCTCTGGAAACACCATATATTTT.

CDR3 sequence reads: CASSQTGAQSNQPQHF. The DNA of the CDR3 is TGTGCCAGCAGCCAGACAGGGGCTCAAAGCAATCAGCCCCAGCATTTT. The gene calls are TRBV3-1 (or the pseudogene TRBV3-2) and TRBJ1-5; 8 bases align to TRBD1. There are 16 residues in the CDR3. The V segment lost 3 bases and the J segment 1 base; nucleotides outside the gene matches: 5. The germline CDR1 and CDR2 sequences are LGHDT and YNNKEL (reference sequence).

This rearrangement joins TRBV5-1 to TRBJ2-7, with a possible D match to TRBD1 (6 bases). V dropped 4 bases and J dropped 3 bases, with 14 bases sitting between them. CDR1 SGHRS and CDR2 YFSETQ come from the germline V gene. This CDR3 region has 14 residues. CDR3 residues: CASSPRAGVYEQYF. In DNA form, the CDR3 reads TGCGCCAGCAGCCCCCGAGCAGGGGTCTACGAGCAGTACTTC. Variable domain in full (rest from reference TRBV5-1 and TRBJ2-7): KAGVTQTPRYLIKTRGQQVTLSCSPISGHRSVSWYQQTPGQGLQFLFEYFSETQRNKGNFPGRFSGRQFSNSRSEMNVSTLELGDSALYLCASSPRAGVYEQYFGPGTRLTVT.